This is a list of T cell receptor beta chains from one sample in a study of blood T cells in healthy people across ages. TCRdb called the 5' RACE reads again in MiXCR, with one record for every CDR3 protein. The sample carries more than 800,000 distinct CDR3 sequences, less than 50% recorded once. The sample consisted of blood. These receptors were obtained from a woman between 55 and 75 years old in good health. Each CDR3 is given without its conserved first and last residue. D genes are given only for firm matches.

D gene	V gene	J gene	CDR3 protein
TRBD1	TRBV6-2/TRBV6-3	TRBJ1-2	ASRDPGQVDYGYT
NA	TRBV30	TRBJ2-3	AWSPRGDTQY
NA	TRBV20-1	TRBJ1-2	SATSPTANYGYT
NA	TRBV12-3/TRBV12-4	TRBJ2-1	ASSAFSTNEQF
NA	TRBV5-1	TRBJ2-1	ASSPGAVSRSEQF
NA	TRBV12-3/TRBV12-4	TRBJ2-1	ASSLEGHYNEQF
NA	TRBV9	TRBJ2-7	ASSAHGGYEQY
NA	TRBV20-1	TRBJ2-1	SARGDEQF
NA	TRBV6-1	TRBJ1-5	ASSVRQLNQPQH
NA	TRBV12-3/TRBV12-4	TRBJ2-6	ASRYAGARANVLT
TRBD2	TRBV4-2	TRBJ2-1	ASSQGEGIGSYNEQF
NA	TRBV12-5	TRBJ2-1	ASGYGLANYNEQF
NA	TRBV20-1	TRBJ2-7	SARSLGALKLDEQY
NA	TRBV6-5	TRBJ2-7	ASSYGTEVSYEQY
NA	TRBV6-1	TRBJ1-2	ASSVGRPPINYGYT
NA	TRBV5-1	TRBJ2-7	ASSLSSQGYEQY
NA	TRBV25-1	TRBJ1-5	ASSEGGGAGQPQH
NA	TRBV30	NA	AWSQGYYEQY
TRBD2	TRBV5-1	TRBJ2-7	ASSFSGKENYEQY
NA	TRBV2	TRBJ2-1	ASSEPVGGEQF
NA	TRBV7-9	TRBJ2-3	ASSLGTRSTDTQY
NA	TRBV3-1	TRBJ2-7	ASSHTTGSRY
NA	TRBV2	TRBJ2-7	ASIGVADSYEQY
NA	TRBV6-5	TRBJ2-1	ASRPTTGGAYDEQF
NA	TRBV4-1	TRBJ2-1	ASSHTSTEQF
NA	TRBV5-1	TRBJ2-7	ASSSITGTGYEQY
NA	TRBV20-1	TRBJ2-3	SALQRLTDTQY
NA	TRBV20-1	TRBJ2-7	SASFPGYNEQY
NA	TRBV3-1	TRBJ2-4	ASSPPGVQNIQY
NA	TRBV27	TRBJ2-1	ASSSGGSSYNEQF
NA	TRBV20-1	TRBJ2-3	SARGHQDTQY
NA	TRBV6-1	TRBJ2-7	ASRGVLPYEQY
NA	TRBV5-1	TRBJ2-3	ASSLAAWSTDTQY
NA	TRBV29-1	TRBJ2-5	SVENWSGNQETQY
TRBD2	TRBV4-1	TRBJ2-1	ASSQGTSGRARDEQF
TRBD1	TRBV6-5	TRBJ1-2	ASKGTGAVPGYGYT
NA	TRBV25-1	TRBJ1-2	ASSGNREGYGYT
NA	TRBV9	TRBJ2-3	ASSVLDPGGTDTQY
NA	TRBV20-1	TRBJ2-7	SAILRDKGYEQY
NA	TRBV20-1	TRBJ1-2	SARRDLKLGYGYT
NA	TRBV11-2	TRBJ2-7	ASRGIRRYEQY
NA	TRBV20-1	TRBJ2-2	SARVGASTTGELF
TRBD2	TRBV5-1	TRBJ2-1	ASSFTSGSRIEQF
NA	TRBV6-6	TRBJ2-1	ASSYSPGEGEQF
NA	TRBV6-1	TRBJ2-5	ASKAPGGIGEQY
NA	TRBV18	TRBJ2-5	ASSSSGKGTQY